The 12 T cell receptor beta chains below all came from one sample that was sequenced in a study of cytomegalovirus exposure and HLA in healthy donors. Amplification used 60 Vbeta primers and 13 Jbeta primers. Data came from immunoSEQ multiplex PCR; TCRdb stores just in-frame clones and leaves some out. The table shows more than 20,000 clones, with roughly 79% occurring only once. Sequenced: PBMCs. These receptors were collected from a male donor in good health and CMV-seronegative.

The J gene is TRBJ2-2, the V gene TRBV5-1; D is possibly TRBD1 (6 bases). This CDR3 has 15 residues. Trimming took off 4 bases at V and 5 bases at J, with 15 bases between the two ends. Germline V gene data show CDR1 as SGHRS and CDR2 as YFSETQ. The DNA of the CDR3 is TGCGCCAGCAGCCCGGCCAGGGGAAAGACCGGGGAGCTGTTTTTT. Translating it yields CASSPARGKTGELFF.

V gene TRBV7-9 combines with J gene TRBJ2-3, with TRBD2 matching 11 bases. The V gene end was trimmed by 1 base and the J gene end by 4 bases; junction bases not matched to a gene: 13. This CDR3 region has 19 residues. Germline V lookup: CDR1 SEHNR, CDR2 FQNEAQ (reference sequence). The CDR3 region has the DNA TGTGCCAGCAGCTTAGTGCTTTTGTTTACTAGCGGGAGCTCAGATACGCAGTATTTT. Protein product: CASSLVLLFTSGSSDTQYF. The full variable domain, rest sourced from reference TRBV7-9 and TRBJ2-3, is DTGVSQNPRHKITKRGQNVTFRCDPISEHNRLYWYRQTLGQGPEFLTYFQNEAQLEKSRLLSDRFSAERPKGSFSTLEIQRTEQGDSAMYLCASSLVLLFTSGSSDTQYFGPGTRLTVL.

The J gene is TRBJ2-1, the V gene TRBV7-6; possible D gene TRBD2, 5 bases. Germline loops: CDR1 SGHVS, CDR2 FNYEAQ. The CDR3 spans 13 residues. Trimming removed 3 bases at V and 4 bases at J, with 7 bases between. The CDR3 sequence: CASSFAGYNEQFF. DNA of the CDR3: TGTGCCAGCAGCTTCGCGGGTTACAATGAGCAGTTCTTC.

The table lists this clone with a few counts. This chain uses TRBV4-2 with TRBJ2-6; a possible D gene is TRBD1 (6 bases). Germline assignment: CDR1 LGHNA and CDR2 YNFKEQ. The CDR3 sequence is 14 residues long. V was clipped by 0 bases and J by 12 bases, with 12 bases between them. This chain's CDR3 is CASSQDRLTGVLTF. CDR3 nucleotides: TGTGCCAGCAGCCAAGACAGGTTGACAGGCGTCCTGACTTTC.

This clone was seen once. The gene calls are TRBV11-2 and TRBJ2-7; 8 nucleotides line up with TRBD2. CDR1 and CDR2 (germline): SGHAT, FQNNGV. This CDR3 is built from 14 residues. V gave up 2 bases and J gave up 11 bases; unmatched junction bases: 11. The CDR3 bases are TGTGCCAGCAGCTTAAATCGGGCGGGGGGACGGGAGTACTTC. This encodes CASSLNRAGGREYF. Looking up the rest from reference TRBV11-2 and TRBJ2-7 gives the full variable domain: EAGVAQSPRYKIIEKRQSVAFWCNPISGHATLYWYQQILGQGPKLLIQFQNNGVVDDSQLPKDRFSAERLKGVDSTLKIQPAKLEDSAVYLCASSLNRAGGREYFGPGTRLTVT.

CDR3: CASTTWRDTQYF. The CDR3 DNA follows: TGTGCCAGCACCACCTGGAGGGATACGCAGTATTTT. V is TRBV6-6 and J is TRBJ2-3; D might be TRBD2 (5 bases). Trimming shortened V by 7 bases and J by 6 bases, and 11 bases separated the two germline ends. The CDR3 consists of 12 residues. Germline V lookup: CDR1 MNHNY, CDR2 SVGAGI (reference sequence).

The chain carries TRBV28 and TRBJ1-3; 7 bases are shared with TRBD1. Germline V gene data show CDR1 as MDHEN and CDR2 as SYDVKM. With V trimmed by 6 bases and J by 6 bases, 8 bases remained unmatched. The CDR3 loop spans 14 amino acids. The CDR3 here is CASSTDRLVNTIYF. The CDR3 nucleotides read TGTGCCAGCAGCACGGACAGGCTAGTAAACACCATATATTTT.

This chain connects TRBV7-9 to TRBJ2-7; possible D gene TRBD1, 7 bases. Germline CDR1 is SEHNR and CDR2 is FQNEAQ (reference sequence). The CDR3 extends over 15 amino acids. V gave up 1 base and J gave up 6 bases, with 16 bases separating them. CDR3 in DNA: TGTGCCAGCAGCTTAGTGGGCAGGGGGGCCTCCGAGCAGTACTTC. Residues: CASSLVGRGASEQYF.

V gene TRBV11-2 combines with J gene TRBJ2-7, with 7 bases identical to TRBD1. The CDR3 consists of 17 residues. The J segment lost 1 base and the V segment lost 4 bases, leaving 13 bases of the junction unmatched. Germline-derived CDR1 and CDR2 are SGHAT and FQNNGV. The CDR3 DNA follows: TGTGCCAGCAGCTCGCCCTACCCGGGACAGTCATCCTACGAGCAGTACTTC. Translating gives CASSSPYPGQSSYEQYF.

The CDR3 bases are TGTGCCAGCAGTTTCGGCGGATCCTACAATGAGCAGTTCTTC. Its translation: CASSFGGSYNEQFF. The V and J genes are TRBV28 and TRBJ2-1; D is undetermined. V was cut by 3 bases and J by 1 base, with 7 bases left in between. This CDR3 has 14 amino acids. Germline-derived CDR1 and CDR2 are MDHEN and SYDVKM.

The V gene is TRBV27, the J gene TRBJ1-1, with 7 bases aligning to TRBD1. Trimming cost V 6 bases and J 7 bases; bases outside gene matches: 8. This CDR3 is built from 13 residues. Germline lookup yields CDR1 MNHEY and CDR2 SMNVEV (reference sequence). The chain's CDR3 is CASSLTGSYEAFF. In nucleotides, the CDR3 is TGTGCCAGCAGCCTGACAGGGTCTTATGAAGCTTTCTTT.

V is TRBV30 and J is TRBJ1-2; 11 nucleotides match TRBD1. The CDR3 totals 14 residues. Germline V gene sequence: CDR1 GTSNPN, CDR2 SVGIG (reference sequence). The ends lost 0 bases at V and 6 bases at J; junction bases unmatched: 3. As DNA, the CDR3 is TGTGCCTGGAGTGTGGACAGGGGGCGGGATGGCTACACCTTC. Its translation: CAWSVDRGRDGYTF.